The clone carrying this TCR beta chain appeared once. The antigen remains undetermined. The CDR3 runs 17 residues. CDR1 and CDR2 (germline): SNHLY, FYNNEI. Unmatched junction bases numbered 7, after V lost 3 bases and J lost 0 bases. It was with 60 Vbeta and 13 Jbeta primers that the PCR ran. Data came from immunoSEQ multiplex PCR; TCRdb stores just in-frame clones and leaves some out. The sample records 150,000 to 200,000 clones, over 70% being singletons. This record belongs to a study of cytomegalovirus exposure and HLA in healthy donors. Findings and caveats of the study: Some TCR beta chains (approximately 180 of them) were listed as cytomegalovirus-associated.

What was sequenced was PBMCs. This chain links TRBV2 with TRBJ2-1; 8 nucleotides match TRBD2. This receptor was identified in a woman aged 55-70 years in good health and CMV-seropositive. CDR3 protein: CASSDKVAGYSYNEQFF. CDR3 DNA: TGTGCCAGCAGTGATAAGGTAGCGGGATACTCCTACAATGAGCAGTTCTTC.